These 14 T cell receptor beta chains share one sample of origin, sequenced in a study of blood T cell repertoires in COVID-19 (TCRdb year 2020). The library was produced with the immunoSEQ multiplex PCR assay. TCRdb mirrors the immuneACCESS table, restricted to in-frame sequences. Some clones are absent from its copies; in checked studies, under half trace to an unresolved V gene, and the reason for the others is unknown. The sample table shows some 200,000 clones, and more than 65% are seen once. The top ten hold 9.7% of the sample. The sequencing sample was made of peripheral blood. These receptors came from a man aged 50 to 59 with active or convalescent COVID-19.

The chain carries TRBV5-1 and TRBJ1-1; 10 bases fit TRBD1. The J segment lost 14 bases and the V segment lost 4 bases, leaving 8 bases of the junction unmatched. This CDR3 spans 12 amino acids. The germline V gene has CDR1 SGHRS and CDR2 YFSETQ. Here the CDR3 reads CASSPGQGEWFF. CDR3 coding DNA: TGCGCCAGCAGCCCCGGACAGGGGGAATGGTTCTTT. Variable domain in full (rest from reference TRBV5-1 and TRBJ1-1): KAGVTQTPRYLIKTRGQQVTLSCSPISGHRSVSWYQQTPGQGLQFLFEYFSETQRNKGNFPGRFSGRQFSNSRSEMNVSTLELGDSALYLCASSPGQGEWFFGQGTRLTVV.

The chain couples TRBV24-1 to TRBJ2-5, with D tentatively TRBD1 (6 bases). Germline V gene sequence: CDR1 KGHDR, CDR2 SFDVKD. CDR3 length equals 14 residues. V gave up 5 bases and J gave up 1 base, with 10 bases separating them. CDR3 DNA: TGTGCCACCAGTGGACAGGACCTCCAAGAGACCCAGTACTTC. Protein: CATSGQDLQETQYF.

The rearrangement uses TRBV14 and TRBJ2-5, with D possibly TRBD1 on 5 matching bases. Per the germline V gene, CDR1 is SGHDN and CDR2 is FVKESK. Trimming took 2 bases from V and 3 from J, leaving 13 bases between them. This CDR3 has 15 residues. The CDR3 DNA reads TGTGCCAGCAGCCAATCCCCAGGGTGGGAAGAGACCCAGTACTTC. It translates to CASSQSPGWEETQYF. Variable domain in full (rest from reference TRBV14 and TRBJ2-5): EAGVTQFPSHSVIEKGQTVTLRCDPISGHDNLYWYRRVMGKEIKFLLHFVKESKQDESGMPNNRFLAERTGGTYSTLKVQPAELEDSGVYFCASSQSPGWEETQYFGPGTRLLVL.

The chain's CDR3 is CASSRSGLATDTQYF. CDR3 sequence (DNA): TGCGCCAGCAGCCGGTCGGGACTAGCGACAGATACGCAGTATTTT. J is TRBJ2-3 and V is TRBV4-1, with 10 bases identical to TRBD2. The V gene end was trimmed by 4 bases and the J gene end by 3 bases; junction bases not matched to a gene: 4. This CDR3 is built from 15 residues. From germline, CDR1 is MGHRA and CDR2 YSYEKL.

The chain uses TRBV10-3 and TRBJ2-2; D call uncertain. The CDR3 covers 13 residues. Per the germline V gene, CDR1 is ENHRY and CDR2 is SYGVKD. Trimming left V 4 bases short and J 3 bases short, with 6 bases between. CDR3 residues: CAISGRDTGELFF. The DNA for the CDR3 is TGTGCCATCAGTGGACGGGACACCGGGGAGCTGTTTTTT.

This chain links TRBV18 with TRBJ2-7; 11 nucleotides align to TRBD2. CDR1 and CDR2 (germline): KGHSH, LQKENI. The CDR3 contains 17 residues. V shed 2 bases and J 0 bases; nucleotides not matched to a gene: 6. The CDR3 DNA reads as TGTGCCAGCTCACCAGCACGTGGACTAGCGGGCTCCTACGAGCAGTACTTC. Protein product: CASSPARGLAGSYEQYF.

The table lists this clone with a count of one. The chain combines TRBV7-2 with TRBJ1-1, with no clear D. Looked up from germline, CDR1 is SGHTA and CDR2 is FQGNSA. The V end was cut by 5 bases, the J end by 0 bases, with 10 bases between. The CDR3 contains 14 residues. Written as DNA, the CDR3 is TGTGCCAGCAGCCTGACTAGAATGAACACTGAAGCTTTCTTT. Translating it yields CASSLTRMNTEAFF.

The DNA for the CDR3 is TGTGCCAGAGGGGAGGTTGGGGAGCTGTTTTTT. Its protein is CARGEVGELFF. The chain has TRBV5-5 and TRBJ2-2, with D possibly matching TRBD2 (6 bases). The V end was cut by 8 bases, the J end by 8 bases, with 10 bases between. The CDR3 has 11 amino acids. The germline V gene has CDR1 SGHKS and CDR2 YYEKEE (reference sequence).

CDR3 sequence reads: CASSLGDRGNTEAFF. The DNA for the CDR3 is TGCGCCAGCAGCTTGGGAGACAGGGGGAACACTGAAGCTTTCTTT. The chain joins TRBV5-1 to TRBJ1-1; 8 nucleotides agree with TRBD1. The germline gives CDR1 SGHRS, CDR2 YFSETQ. With 0 bases clipped from V and 1 base from J, the junction kept 2 bases outside the gene matches. This CDR3 has 15 amino acids.

This sequence joins TRBV3-1 (or the pseudogene TRBV3-2) and TRBJ2-1, with 8 bases that match TRBD2. The CDR3 consists of 16 residues. CDR1 is LGHDT and CDR2 is YNNKEL in the germline V gene (reference sequence). V shed 1 base and J 4 bases; nucleotides not matched to a gene: 6. The CDR3 reads CASSQVASGHYNEQFF. For the CDR3, the DNA is TGTGCCAGCAGCCAAGTTGCTAGCGGGCATTACAATGAGCAGTTCTTC.

In DNA, the CDR3 is TGTGCCAGCAGCCCCAGGACAGGTTGGGACTATGGCTACACCTTC. Amino acids: CASSPRTGWDYGYTF. The genes are TRBV5-6 and TRBJ1-2, with TRBD1 matching over 7 bases. Germline V gene lookup returns CDR1 SGHDT and CDR2 YYEEEE. After removal of 4 bases from V and 3 bases from J, the junction contained 9 bases not matched to a gene. The CDR3 is 15 residues long. Filled out from reference TRBV5-6 and TRBJ1-2, the complete variable domain reads DAGVTQSPTHLIKTRGQQVTLRCSPKSGHDTVSWYQQALGQGPQFIFQYYEEEERQRGNFPDRFSGHQFPNYSSELNVNALLLGDSALYLCASSPRTGWDYGYTFGSGTRLTVV.

This clone has more than one count but fewer than ten. This chain joins TRBV5-5 and TRBJ2-1, with TRBD2 matching 9 bases. The CDR3 sequence is 15 residues long. Looked up from germline, CDR1 is SGHKS and CDR2 is YYEKEE (reference sequence). V shed 1 base and J 6 bases; nucleotides not matched to a gene: 5. This CDR3 is CASSLSAGGPNEQFF. In nucleotides, the CDR3 is TGTGCCAGCAGCTTGAGCGCGGGGGGGCCCAATGAGCAGTTCTTC.

The chain links TRBV29-1 to TRBJ1-1; TRBD1 aligns across 7 bases. The germline CDR1 and CDR2 sequences are SQVTM and ANQGSEA. This CDR3 is 13 amino acids long. The junction had 6 bases not matched to a gene; V was cut back by 6 bases and J by 2 bases. CDR3: CSVYDRVNTEAFF. CDR3 bases: TGCAGCGTATATGACAGGGTCAACACTGAAGCTTTCTTT.

This clone has a single count. This chain connects TRBV4-2 to TRBJ2-1; 8 positions match TRBD1. The CDR3 runs 15 residues. V trimming: 0 bases; J trimming: 7 bases; junction bases outside the gene matches: 5. CDR1 and CDR2 from the germline V gene are LGHNA and YNFKEQ. CDR3 nucleotide sequence: TGTGCCAGCAGCCAAGATCCCGGACAGGGTAATGAGCAGTTCTTC. As protein: CASSQDPGQGNEQFF.